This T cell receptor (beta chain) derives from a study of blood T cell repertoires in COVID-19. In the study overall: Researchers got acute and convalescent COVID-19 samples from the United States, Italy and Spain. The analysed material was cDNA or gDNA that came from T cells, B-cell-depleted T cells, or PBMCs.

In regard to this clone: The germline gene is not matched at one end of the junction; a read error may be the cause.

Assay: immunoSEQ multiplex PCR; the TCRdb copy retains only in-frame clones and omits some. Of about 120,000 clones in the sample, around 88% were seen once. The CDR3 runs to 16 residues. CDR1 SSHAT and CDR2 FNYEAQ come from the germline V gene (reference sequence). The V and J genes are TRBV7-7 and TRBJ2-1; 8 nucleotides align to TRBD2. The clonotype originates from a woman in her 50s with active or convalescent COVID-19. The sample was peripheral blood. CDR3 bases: TGTGCTAGCAGCTTAGAGAGCGGGACTAGTATGGATGAGCAGTTCTTC. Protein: CASSLESGTSMDEQFF.